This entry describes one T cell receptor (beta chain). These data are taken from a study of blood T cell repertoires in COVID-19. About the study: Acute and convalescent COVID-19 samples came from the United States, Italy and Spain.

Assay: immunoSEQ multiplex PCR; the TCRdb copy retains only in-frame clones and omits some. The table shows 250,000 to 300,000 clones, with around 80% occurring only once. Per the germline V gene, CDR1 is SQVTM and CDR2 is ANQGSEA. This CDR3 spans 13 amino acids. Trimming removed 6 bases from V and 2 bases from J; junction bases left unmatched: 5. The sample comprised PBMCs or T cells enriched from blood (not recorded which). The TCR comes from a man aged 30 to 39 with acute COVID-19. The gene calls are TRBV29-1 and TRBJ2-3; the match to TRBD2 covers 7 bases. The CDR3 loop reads CSVQRGSTDTQYF. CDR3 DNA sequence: TGCAGCGTCCAGCGGGGCTCCACAGATACGCAGTATTTT.